This T cell receptor (beta chain) appears in the sequencing data of a study of cytomegalovirus exposure and HLA in healthy donors. Study-level results: Cytomegalovirus association was listed for approximately 150 TCR beta chains.

Produced via immunoSEQ multiplex PCR; TCRdb's table is partial and in-frame only. The repertoire holds roughly 120,000 clones, with 85% to 90% as singletons. Note on this clone: Its antigen remains unidentified.

Sequencing was done on a sample of PBMCs. This TCR was recovered from a woman in her twenties or thirties in good health and CMV-seropositive.

The DNA of the CDR3 is TGCAGCGTTGAATGGCGGGTAGGGAATGAGCAGTTCTTC. Translation: CSVEWRVGNEQFF. V is TRBV29-1 and J is TRBJ2-1, with D possibly being TRBD2 (5 bases). V lost 2 bases and J 7 bases, leaving 12 bases between the germline ends. Germline CDR1 is SQVTM and CDR2 is ANQGSEA. The CDR3 runs to 13 residues.